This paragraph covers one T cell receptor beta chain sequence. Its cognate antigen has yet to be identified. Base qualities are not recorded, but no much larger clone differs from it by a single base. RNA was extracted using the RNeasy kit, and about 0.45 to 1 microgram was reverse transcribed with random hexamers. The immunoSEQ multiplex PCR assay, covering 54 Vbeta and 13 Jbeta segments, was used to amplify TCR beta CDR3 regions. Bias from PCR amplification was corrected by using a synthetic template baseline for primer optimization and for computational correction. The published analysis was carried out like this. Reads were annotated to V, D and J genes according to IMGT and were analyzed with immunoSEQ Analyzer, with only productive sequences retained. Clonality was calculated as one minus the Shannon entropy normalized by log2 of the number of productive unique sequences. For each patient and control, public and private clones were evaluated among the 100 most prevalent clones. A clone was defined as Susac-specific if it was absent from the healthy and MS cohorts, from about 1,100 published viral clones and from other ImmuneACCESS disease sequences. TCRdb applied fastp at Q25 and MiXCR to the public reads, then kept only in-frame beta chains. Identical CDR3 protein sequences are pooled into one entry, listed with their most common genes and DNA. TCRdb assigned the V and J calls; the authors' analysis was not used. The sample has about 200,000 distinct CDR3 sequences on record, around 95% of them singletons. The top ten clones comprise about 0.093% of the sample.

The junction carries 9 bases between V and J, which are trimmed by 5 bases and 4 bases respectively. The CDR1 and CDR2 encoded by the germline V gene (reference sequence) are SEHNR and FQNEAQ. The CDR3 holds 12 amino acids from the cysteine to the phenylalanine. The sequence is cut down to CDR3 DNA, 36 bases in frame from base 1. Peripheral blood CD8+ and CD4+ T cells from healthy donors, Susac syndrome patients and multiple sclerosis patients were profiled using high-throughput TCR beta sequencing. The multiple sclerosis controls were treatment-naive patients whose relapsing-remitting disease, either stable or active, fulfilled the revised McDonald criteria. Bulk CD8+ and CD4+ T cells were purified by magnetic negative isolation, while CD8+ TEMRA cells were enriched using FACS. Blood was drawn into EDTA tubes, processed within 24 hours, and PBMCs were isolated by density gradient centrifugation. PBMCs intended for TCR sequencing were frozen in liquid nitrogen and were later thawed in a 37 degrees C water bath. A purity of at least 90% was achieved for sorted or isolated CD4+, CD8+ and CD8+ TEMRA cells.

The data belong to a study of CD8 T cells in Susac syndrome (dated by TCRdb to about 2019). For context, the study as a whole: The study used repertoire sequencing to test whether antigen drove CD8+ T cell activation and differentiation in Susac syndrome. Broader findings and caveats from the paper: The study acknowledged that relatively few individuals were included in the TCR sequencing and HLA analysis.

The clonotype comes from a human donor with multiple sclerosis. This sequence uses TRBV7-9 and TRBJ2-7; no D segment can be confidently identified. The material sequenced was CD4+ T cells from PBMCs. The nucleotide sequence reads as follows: TGTGCCAGCAGCCAAGGCCTTTACGAGCAGTACTTC. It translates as CASSQGLYEQYF.